Sequencing of this T cell receptor (beta chain) was carried out in a study of T cell responses to AZD1222 COVID-19 vaccine. Some clones are missing from TCRdb's copy, which holds only in-frame ones; the method was immunoSEQ multiplex PCR. This sample has about 110,000 clones, with approximately 90% found just once. The junction had 1 base not matched to a gene; V was cut back by 3 bases and J by 0 bases. The germline V gene encodes CDR1 GTSNPN and CDR2 SVGIG (reference sequence). The CDR3 spans 15 residues. A word on this clone: As yet, its antigen is unknown.

General study results and limits: AZD1222 recipients seropositive at baseline numbered only five to seven.

The chain has TRBV30 and TRBJ2-3; TRBD2 matches 12 bases. The sample consisted of peripheral blood, taken 28 days after the second AZD1222 dose. This receptor was identified in an adult who received the AZD1222 COVID-19 vaccine. The CDR3 region is CAWRGTSGSTDTQYF. Written as DNA, the CDR3 is TGTGCCTGGAGAGGGACTAGCGGGAGCACAGATACGCAGTATTTT.